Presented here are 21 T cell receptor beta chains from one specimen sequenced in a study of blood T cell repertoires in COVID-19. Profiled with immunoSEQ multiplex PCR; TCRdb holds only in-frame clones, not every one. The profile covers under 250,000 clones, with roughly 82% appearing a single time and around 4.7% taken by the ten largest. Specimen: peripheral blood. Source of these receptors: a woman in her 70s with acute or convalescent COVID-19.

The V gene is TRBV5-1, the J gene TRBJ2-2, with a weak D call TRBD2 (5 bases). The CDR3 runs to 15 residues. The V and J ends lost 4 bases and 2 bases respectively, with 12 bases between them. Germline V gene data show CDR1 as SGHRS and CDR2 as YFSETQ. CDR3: CASSPRTGNTGELFF. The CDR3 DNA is TGCGCCAGCAGCCCTCGGACTGGAAACACCGGGGAGCTGTTTTTT. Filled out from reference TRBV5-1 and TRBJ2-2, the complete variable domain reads KAGVTQTPRYLIKTRGQQVTLSCSPISGHRSVSWYQQTPGQGLQFLFEYFSETQRNKGNFPGRFSGRQFSNSRSEMNVSTLELGDSALYLCASSPRTGNTGELFFGEGSRLTVL.

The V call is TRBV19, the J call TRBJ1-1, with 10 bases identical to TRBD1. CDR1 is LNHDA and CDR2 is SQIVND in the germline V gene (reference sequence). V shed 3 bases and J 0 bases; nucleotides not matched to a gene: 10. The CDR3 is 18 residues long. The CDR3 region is CASSMSPGQGGVNTEAFF. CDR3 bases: TGTGCCAGTAGTATGAGTCCCGGACAGGGGGGGGTGAACACTGAAGCTTTCTTT.

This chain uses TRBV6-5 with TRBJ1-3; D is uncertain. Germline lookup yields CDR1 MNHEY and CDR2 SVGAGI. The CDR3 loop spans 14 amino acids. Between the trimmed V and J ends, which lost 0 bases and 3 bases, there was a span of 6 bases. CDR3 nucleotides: TGTGCCAGCAGTTACTCGAGGGATGGAAACACCATATATTTT. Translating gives CASSYSRDGNTIYF.

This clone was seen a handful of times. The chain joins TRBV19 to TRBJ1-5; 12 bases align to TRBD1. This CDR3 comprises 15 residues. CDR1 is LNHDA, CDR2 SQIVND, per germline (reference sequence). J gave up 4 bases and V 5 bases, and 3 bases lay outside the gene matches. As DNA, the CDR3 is TGTGCCAGTAGTTTGGGACAGGGGGCTAATCAGCCCCAGCATTTT. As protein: CASSLGQGANQPQHF.

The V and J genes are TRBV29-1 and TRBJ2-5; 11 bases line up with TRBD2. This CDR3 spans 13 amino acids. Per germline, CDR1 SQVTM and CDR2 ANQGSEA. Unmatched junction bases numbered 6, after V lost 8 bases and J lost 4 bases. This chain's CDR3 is CSISGGAGETQYF. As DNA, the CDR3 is TGCAGCATTAGCGGGGGGGCCGGAGAGACCCAGTACTTC. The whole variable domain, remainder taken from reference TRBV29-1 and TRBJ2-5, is SAVISQKPSRDICQRGTSLTIQCQVDSQVTMMFWYRQQPGQSLTLIATANQGSEATYESGFVIDKFPISRPNLTFSTLTVSNMSPEDSSIYLCSISGGAGETQYFGPGTRLLVL.

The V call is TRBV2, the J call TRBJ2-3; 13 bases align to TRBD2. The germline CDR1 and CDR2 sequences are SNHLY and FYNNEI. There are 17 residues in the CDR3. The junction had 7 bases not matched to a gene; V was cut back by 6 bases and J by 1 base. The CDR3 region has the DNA TGTGCCAGCAGCCTTATTGGACTAGCGGGGGGCACAGATACGCAGTATTTT. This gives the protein CASSLIGLAGGTDTQYF.

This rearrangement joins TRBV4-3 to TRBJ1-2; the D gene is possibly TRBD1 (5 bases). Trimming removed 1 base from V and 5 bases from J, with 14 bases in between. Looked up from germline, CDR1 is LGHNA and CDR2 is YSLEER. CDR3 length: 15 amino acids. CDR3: CASSQGPGIRYGYTF. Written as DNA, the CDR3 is TGCGCCAGCAGCCAAGGTCCAGGGATTCGGTATGGCTACACCTTC.

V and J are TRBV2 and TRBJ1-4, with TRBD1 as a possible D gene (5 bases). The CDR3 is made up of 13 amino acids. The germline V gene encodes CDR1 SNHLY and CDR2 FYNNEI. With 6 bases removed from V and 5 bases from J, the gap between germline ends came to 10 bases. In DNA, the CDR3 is TGTGCCAGCAGGAGACAGAGGAATGAAAAACTGTTTTTT. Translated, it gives CASRRQRNEKLFF.

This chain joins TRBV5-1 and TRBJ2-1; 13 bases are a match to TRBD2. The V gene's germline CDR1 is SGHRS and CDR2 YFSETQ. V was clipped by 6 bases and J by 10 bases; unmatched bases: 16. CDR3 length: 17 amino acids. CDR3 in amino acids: CASTPSAGLAGTGEQFF. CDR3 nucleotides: TGCGCCAGCACCCCCTCTGCGGGACTAGCGGGGACTGGGGAGCAGTTCTTC.

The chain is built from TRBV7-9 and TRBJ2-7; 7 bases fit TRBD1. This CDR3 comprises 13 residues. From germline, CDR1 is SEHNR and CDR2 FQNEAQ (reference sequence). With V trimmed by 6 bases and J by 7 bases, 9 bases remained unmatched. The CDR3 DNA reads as TGTGCCAGCAGGCACAAGGGGGCGGAGGAGCAGTACTTC. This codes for CASRHKGAEEQYF.

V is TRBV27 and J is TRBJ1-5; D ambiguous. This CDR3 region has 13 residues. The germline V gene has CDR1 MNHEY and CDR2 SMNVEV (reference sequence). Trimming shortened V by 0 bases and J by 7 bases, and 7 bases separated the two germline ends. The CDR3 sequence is CASSLSRAQPQHF. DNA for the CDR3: TGTGCCAGCAGTTTATCGAGAGCACAGCCCCAGCATTTT.

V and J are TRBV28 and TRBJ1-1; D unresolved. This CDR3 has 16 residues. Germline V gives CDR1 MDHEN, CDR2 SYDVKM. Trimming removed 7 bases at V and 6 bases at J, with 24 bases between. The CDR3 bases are TGTGCCAGCATCCTACTTCGTAAAAAAACGCGATCTGAAGCTTTCTTT. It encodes CASILLRKKTRSEAFF.

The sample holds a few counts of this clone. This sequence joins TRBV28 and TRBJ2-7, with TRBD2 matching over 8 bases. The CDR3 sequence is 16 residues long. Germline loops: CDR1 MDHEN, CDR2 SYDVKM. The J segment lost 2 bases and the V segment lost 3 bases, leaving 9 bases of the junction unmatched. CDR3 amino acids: CASSFWGSSGAYEQYF. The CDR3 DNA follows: TGTGCCAGCAGTTTCTGGGGTAGTAGCGGGGCCTACGAGCAGTACTTC.

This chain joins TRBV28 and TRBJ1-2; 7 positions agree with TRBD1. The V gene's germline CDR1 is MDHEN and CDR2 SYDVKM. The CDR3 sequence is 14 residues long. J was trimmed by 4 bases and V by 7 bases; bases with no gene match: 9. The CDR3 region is CASKNTGESYGYTF. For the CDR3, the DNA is TGTGCCAGCAAAAACACAGGGGAGAGCTATGGCTACACCTTC.

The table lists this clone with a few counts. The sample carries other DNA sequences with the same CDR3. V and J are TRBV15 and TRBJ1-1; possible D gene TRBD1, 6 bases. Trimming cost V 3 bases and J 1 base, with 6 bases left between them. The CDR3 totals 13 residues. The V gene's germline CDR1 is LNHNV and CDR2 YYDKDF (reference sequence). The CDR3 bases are TGTGCCACCAGCAGGGACAGGAACACTGAAGCTTTCTTT. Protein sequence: CATSRDRNTEAFF.

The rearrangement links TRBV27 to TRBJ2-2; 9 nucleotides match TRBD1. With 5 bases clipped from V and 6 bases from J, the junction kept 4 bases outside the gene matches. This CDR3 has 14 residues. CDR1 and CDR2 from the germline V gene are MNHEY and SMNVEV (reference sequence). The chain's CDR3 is CASSRDRVPGELFF. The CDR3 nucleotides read TGTGCCAGCAGTCGGGACAGGGTTCCCGGGGAGCTGTTTTTT.

CDR3 DNA: TGTGCCAGCAGTTTCGACAGGGGAAGGGACGAGCAGTACTTC. It translates to CASSFDRGRDEQYF. V is TRBV2 and J is TRBJ2-7; 8 bases are a match to TRBD1. V lost 5 bases to trimming and J lost 5 bases; unmatched junction nucleotides: 8. Germline CDR1 and CDR2: SNHLY and FYNNEI. The CDR3 runs to 14 residues.

CDR3 nucleotides: TGTGCCAGCAGTGGGCAGGGTTCGGCGTCCTACGAGCAGTACTTC. Residues: CASSGQGSASYEQYF. The chain employs TRBV2 and TRBJ2-7, with a possible D match to TRBD1 (5 bases). CDR1 and CDR2 (germline): SNHLY, FYNNEI. CDR3 size: 15 residues. V was clipped by 4 bases and J by 1 base, with 14 bases between them.

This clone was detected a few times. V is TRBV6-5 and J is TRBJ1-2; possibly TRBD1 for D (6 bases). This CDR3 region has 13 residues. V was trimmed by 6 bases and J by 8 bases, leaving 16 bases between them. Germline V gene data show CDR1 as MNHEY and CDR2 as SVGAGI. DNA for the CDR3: TGTGCCAGCAGCCAAAGAGAAAGGGGGGGCTACACCTTC. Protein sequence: CASSQRERGGYTF.

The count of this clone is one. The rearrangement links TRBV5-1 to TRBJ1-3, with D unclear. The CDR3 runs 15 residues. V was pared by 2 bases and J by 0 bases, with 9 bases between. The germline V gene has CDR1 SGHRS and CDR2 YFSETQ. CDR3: CASSLNSYSGNTIYF. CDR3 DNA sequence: TGCGCCAGCAGCTTAAACAGCTACTCTGGAAACACCATATATTTT.

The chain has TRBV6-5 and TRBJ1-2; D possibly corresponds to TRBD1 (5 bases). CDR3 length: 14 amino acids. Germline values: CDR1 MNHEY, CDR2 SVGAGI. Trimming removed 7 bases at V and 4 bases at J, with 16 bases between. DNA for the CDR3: TGTGCCAGCACCCCCCGGGGGAGGCTCTATGGCTACACCTTC. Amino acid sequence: CASTPRGRLYGYTF.